Shown below are 23 T cell receptor beta chains from a single sample sequenced in a study of cytomegalovirus exposure and HLA in healthy donors. The PCR was carried out with 60 Vbeta primers and 13 Jbeta primers. The repertoire was sequenced with immunoSEQ multiplex PCR; TCRdb's copy has only in-frame clones and lacks some. This table has under 250,000 clones, over 65% appearing once. Sequenced sample: PBMCs. These TCRs come from a woman aged 25 to 39 in good health and CMV-seronegative.

This clone was counted a few times. The chain employs TRBV28 and TRBJ2-1, with 9 bases aligning to TRBD2. Trimming cost V 3 bases and J 8 bases; bases outside gene matches: 20. The germline CDR1 and CDR2 sequences are MDHEN and SYDVKM. The CDR3 is 19 amino acids. As DNA, the CDR3 is TGTGCCAGCAGTTTCTATCCCAGGTCAAGCGGGAGGCCACCCGATGAGCAGTTCTTC. This encodes CASSFYPRSSGRPPDEQFF.

The chain is built from TRBV18 and TRBJ2-2; a possible D gene is TRBD1 (6 bases). V was cut by 6 bases and J by 4 bases, with 21 bases left in between. The CDR3 runs 17 residues. The V gene's germline CDR1 is KGHSH and CDR2 LQKENI. CDR3 loop: CASSPFAPQGSTGELFF. CDR3 bases: TGTGCCAGCTCCCCTTTCGCTCCTCAGGGGAGCACCGGGGAGCTGTTTTTT. The full variable domain, rest sourced from reference TRBV18 and TRBJ2-2, is NAGVMQNPRHLVRRRGQEARLRCSPMKGHSHVYWYRQLPEEGLKFMVYLQKENIIDESGMPKERFSAEFPKEGPSILRIQQVVRGDSAAYFCASSPFAPQGSTGELFFGEGSRLTVL.

This clone has a single count. This chain connects TRBV29-1 to TRBJ1-1; a weak D match, TRBD1 (6 bases). The germline CDR1 and CDR2 sequences are SQVTM and ANQGSEA. The V end was cut by 5 bases, the J end by 4 bases, with 17 bases between. CDR3 length: 14 residues. This chain's CDR3 is CSVQSGAVGTEAFF. The CDR3 DNA reads as TGCAGCGTTCAGTCAGGGGCGGTTGGCACTGAAGCTTTCTTT.

The chain is built from TRBV30 and TRBJ1-1, with D possibly being TRBD1 (6 bases). This CDR3 contains 13 residues. Germline V gives CDR1 GTSNPN, CDR2 SVGIG (reference sequence). Trimming took 2 bases from V and 1 from J, leaving 8 bases between them. In nucleotides, the CDR3 is TGTGCCTGGAGTAACAGGGCGAACACTGAAGCTTTCTTT. It encodes CAWSNRANTEAFF.

V gene TRBV29-1 combines with J gene TRBJ2-1; the match to TRBD1 covers 10 bases. J was trimmed by 6 bases and V by 0 bases; bases with no gene match: 8. Germline V gives CDR1 SQVTM, CDR2 ANQGSEA. The CDR3 contains 16 residues. CDR3 region: CSVEDPGQGSLNEQFF. Written as DNA, the CDR3 is TGCAGCGTTGAAGATCCGGGACAGGGGTCCCTCAATGAGCAGTTCTTC.

J is TRBJ1-2 and V is TRBV7-9, with TRBD1 as a possible D gene (6 bases). This CDR3 contains 13 residues. V lost 3 bases to trimming and J lost 5 bases, with 10 bases between them. CDR1 SEHNR and CDR2 FQNEAQ come from the germline V gene (reference sequence). The CDR3 here is CASSLGAGYGYTF. CDR3 nucleotide sequence: TGTGCCAGCAGCTTGGGGGCAGGGTATGGCTACACCTTC. Supplemented by reference TRBV7-9 and TRBJ1-2, the full variable domain reads DTGVSQNPRHKITKRGQNVTFRCDPISEHNRLYWYRQTLGQGPEFLTYFQNEAQLEKSRLLSDRFSAERPKGSFSTLEIQRTEQGDSAMYLCASSLGAGYGYTFGSGTRLTVV.

The rearrangement joins TRBV2 to TRBJ2-7; TRBD1 matches at 7 bases. J lost 3 bases, V lost 5 bases, and 10 bases had no gene match. The CDR3 is 15 residues long. Germline CDR1 reads SNHLY; CDR2 reads FYNNEI. The CDR3 DNA follows: TGTGCCAGCAGTACCTGGACAGGCAGCAACTACGAGCAGTACTTC. Its protein is CASSTWTGSNYEQYF.

This sequence joins TRBV5-6 and TRBJ2-5; TRBD1 might be the D (6 bases). The J call may be incorrect, as the DNA end agrees better with TRBJ2-7. CDR3 size: 13 residues. Germline-derived CDR1 and CDR2 are SGHDT and YYEEEE. CDR3 DNA: TGTGCCAGCAGCTCGGACAGAGCCTACGAGCAGTACTTC. Translated: CASSSDRAYEQYF.

This clone is a singleton in its sample. This sequence joins TRBV29-1 and TRBJ2-3; possibly TRBD2 for D (6 bases). The length of the CDR3 is 11 residues. From germline, CDR1 is SQVTM and CDR2 ANQGSEA. The V end was cut by 7 bases, the J end by 10 bases, with 15 bases between. The CDR3 DNA reads as TGCAGCGCCCGAGGGGACTTCCCGCAGTATTTT. Its translation: CSARGDFPQYF.

This clone occurred a few times. The rearrangement joins TRBV7-9 to TRBJ1-5; D is unresolved. The V end was cut by 5 bases, the J end by 6 bases, with 8 bases between. The CDR3 is 12 amino acids. From germline, CDR1 is SEHNR and CDR2 FQNEAQ (reference sequence). The CDR3 DNA sequence: TGTGCCAGCAGCCAACCGCGTCAGCCCCAGCATTTT. It codes for CASSQPRQPQHF.

J is TRBJ2-1 and V is TRBV5-1; TRBD2 is a possible D gene (6 bases). Germline lookup yields CDR1 SGHRS and CDR2 YFSETQ. The CDR3 is 18 residues long. The V gene lost 3 bases and the J gene lost 6 bases, with 25 bases spanning the gap. CDR3 protein: CASSYASGGAAVLNEQFF. Here the CDR3 DNA reads TGCGCCAGCAGCTACGCGTCGGGCGGGGCTGCCGTCCTCAATGAGCAGTTCTTC.

The genes are TRBV5-1 and TRBJ2-3; tentative D call: TRBD1 (6 bases). The CDR3 covers 14 residues. Germline V CDR1 and CDR2: SGHRS, YFSETQ. Trimming took off 0 bases at V and 1 base at J, with 6 bases between the two ends. The CDR3: CASSLAGGTDTQYF. CDR3 bases: TGCGCCAGCAGCTTGGCAGGGGGCACAGATACGCAGTATTTT.

The CDR3 region is CASSRTGMNTDTQYF. CDR3 DNA sequence: TGTGCCAGCAGCAGAACAGGGATGAACACAGATACGCAGTATTTT. The chain is built from TRBV11-2 and TRBJ2-3; tentatively, D is TRBD1 (6 bases). Between the trimmed V and J ends, which lost 5 bases and 2 bases, there was a span of 14 bases. Germline loops: CDR1 SGHAT, CDR2 FQNNGV. This CDR3 contains 15 residues.

CDR3 in amino acids: CASSLGGNTEAFF. CDR3 in DNA: TGTGCCAGCAGTTTAGGAGGAAACACTGAAGCTTTCTTT. The chain employs TRBV27 and TRBJ1-1; D remains ambiguous. Germline-derived CDR1 and CDR2 are MNHEY and SMNVEV (reference sequence). This CDR3 is 13 amino acids long. The V gene lost 2 bases and the J gene lost 2 bases, with 6 bases spanning the gap.

The count of this clone is one. This chain joins TRBV5-1 and TRBJ1-2, with 9 bases identical to TRBD1. V was pared by 1 base and J by 7 bases, with 14 bases of the junction left unmatched. The CDR3 length is 17 residues. Germline CDR1 is SGHRS and CDR2 is YFSETQ. The CDR3 coding sequence is TGCGCCAGCAGCTTGATCGGAGGGGGACAGGGAGTGAGTGGCTACACCTTC. Its protein is CASSLIGGGQGVSGYTF.

The V gene is TRBV5-1, the J gene TRBJ1-2, with TRBD1 matching 7 bases. CDR3 length: 14 residues. The trim removed 4 bases at V and 4 bases at J, leaving 7 bases unmatched. CDR1 is SGHRS, CDR2 YFSETQ, per germline. As DNA, the CDR3 is TGCGCCAGCAGCGCCGACAGGGAAGGCTATGGCTACACCTTC. Translation: CASSADREGYGYTF.

A remark on this clone: The same CDR3 also results from other DNA sequences found in this sample. The CDR3, as DNA: TGCGCCAGCAGCTTGGGACAGGGTGGGAATCAGCCCCAGCATTTT. This encodes CASSLGQGGNQPQHF. This chain uses TRBV5-1 with TRBJ1-5; 7 nucleotides agree with TRBD1. V shed 0 bases and J 4 bases; nucleotides not matched to a gene: 4. The CDR3 spans 15 residues. Per germline, CDR1 SGHRS and CDR2 YFSETQ.

This chain joins TRBV5-6 and TRBJ2-6; D ambiguous. Trimming removed 4 bases from V and 6 bases from J, with 11 bases in between. Looked up from germline, CDR1 is SGHDT and CDR2 is YYEEEE. This CDR3 is 14 amino acids long. CDR3 in amino acids: CASSPPETANVLTF. The DNA for the CDR3 is TGTGCCAGCAGCCCTCCGGAGACGGCCAACGTCCTGACTTTC.

This chain links TRBV2 with TRBJ2-7; 10 bases map to TRBD2. The CDR3 sequence is 16 residues long. The V gene's germline CDR1 is SNHLY and CDR2 FYNNEI. Unmatched junction bases numbered 11, after V lost 6 bases and J lost 3 bases. The CDR3 reads CASRTAGTSEYYEQYF. CDR3 nucleotides: TGTGCCAGCAGGACGGCCGGGACTAGCGAATACTACGAGCAGTACTTC.

J is TRBJ2-3 and V is TRBV5-4; the match to TRBD2 covers 8 bases. This CDR3 is built from 16 residues. V trimming: 4 bases; J trimming: 2 bases; junction bases outside the gene matches: 9. Looked up from germline, CDR1 is SGHNT and CDR2 is YYREEE (reference sequence). CDR3 residues: CASSRGTSGITDTQYF. CDR3 sequence (DNA): TGTGCCAGCAGCCGAGGGACTAGTGGGATCACAGATACGCAGTATTTT.

This rearrangement joins TRBV30 to TRBJ2-7; D is perhaps TRBD2 (6 bases). Germline V gene sequence: CDR1 GTSNPN, CDR2 SVGIG (reference sequence). CDR3 length: 15 residues. With 0 bases removed from V and 0 bases from J, the gap between germline ends came to 12 bases. The CDR3 sequence: CAWSVRLGSSYEQYF. The CDR3 DNA is TGTGCCTGGAGTGTAAGACTAGGAAGCTCCTACGAGCAGTACTTC.

This clone was seen only a few times. This sequence joins TRBV7-2 and TRBJ1-2, with 7 nucleotides matching TRBD1. This CDR3 region has 15 residues. After removal of 4 bases from V and 8 bases from J, the junction contained 13 bases not matched to a gene. CDR1 SGHTA and CDR2 FQGNSA come from the germline V gene. CDR3 loop: CASSSWDSLAGGYTF. The CDR3 DNA is TGTGCCAGCAGCTCCTGGGACAGCCTAGCGGGGGGCTACACCTTC.

This clone was observed once. The chain combines TRBV29-1 with TRBJ1-5; D is perhaps TRBD1 (5 bases). Germline CDR1 SQVTM, CDR2 ANQGSEA. The CDR3 loop spans 16 amino acids. The V and J ends lost 5 bases and 5 bases respectively, with 22 bases between them. The CDR3, as DNA: TGCAGCGTTCAGATCACCGGGACCCAGCGGGATCAGCCCCAGCATTTT. This encodes CSVQITGTQRDQPQHF.